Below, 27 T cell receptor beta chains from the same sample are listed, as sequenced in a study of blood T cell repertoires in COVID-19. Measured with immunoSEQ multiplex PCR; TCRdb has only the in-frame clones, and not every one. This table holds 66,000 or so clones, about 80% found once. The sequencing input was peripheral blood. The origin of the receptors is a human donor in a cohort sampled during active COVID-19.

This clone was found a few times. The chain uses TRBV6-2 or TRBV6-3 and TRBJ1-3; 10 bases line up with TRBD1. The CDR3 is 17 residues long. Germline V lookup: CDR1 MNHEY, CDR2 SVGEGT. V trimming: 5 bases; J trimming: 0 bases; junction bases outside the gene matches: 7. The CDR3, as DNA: TGTGCCAGCAGTCCCGGACAGGGGGTGCCCTCTGGAAACACCATATATTTT. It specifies CASSPGQGVPSGNTIYF.

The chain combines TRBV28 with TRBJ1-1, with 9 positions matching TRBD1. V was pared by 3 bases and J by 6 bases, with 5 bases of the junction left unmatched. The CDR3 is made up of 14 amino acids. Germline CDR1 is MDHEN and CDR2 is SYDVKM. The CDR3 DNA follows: TGTGCCAGCAGTTTCCTGGACAGGGGCCCTGAAGCTTTCTTT. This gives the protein CASSFLDRGPEAFF.

CDR3 in amino acids: CASSESGVYSYEQYF. The CDR3 nucleotides read TGTGCCAGCAGTGAATCAGGCGTCTACTCCTACGAGCAGTACTTC. The chain recombines TRBV25-1 with TRBJ2-7, with D unresolved. V lost 1 base and J 0 bases, leaving 10 bases between the germline ends. Germline V gene data show CDR1 as MGHDK and CDR2 as SYGVNS. The CDR3 sequence is 15 residues long.

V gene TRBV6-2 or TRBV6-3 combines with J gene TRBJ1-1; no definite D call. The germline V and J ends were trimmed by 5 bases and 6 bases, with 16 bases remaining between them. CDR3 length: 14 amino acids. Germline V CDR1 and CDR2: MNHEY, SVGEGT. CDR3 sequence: CASSQTRLGSEAFF. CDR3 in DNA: TGTGCCAGCAGTCAGACACGGTTGGGCTCTGAAGCTTTCTTT.

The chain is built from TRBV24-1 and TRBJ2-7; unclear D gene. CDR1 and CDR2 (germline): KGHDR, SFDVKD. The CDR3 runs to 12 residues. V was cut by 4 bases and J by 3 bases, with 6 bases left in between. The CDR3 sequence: CATSDGDYEQYF. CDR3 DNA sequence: TGTGCCACCAGTGACGGAGACTACGAGCAGTACTTC.

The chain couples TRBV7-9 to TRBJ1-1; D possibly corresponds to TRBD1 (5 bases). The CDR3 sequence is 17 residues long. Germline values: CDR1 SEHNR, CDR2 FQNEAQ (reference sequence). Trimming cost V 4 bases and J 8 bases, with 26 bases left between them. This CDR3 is CASSSFGGARISWEAFF. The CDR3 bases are TGTGCCAGCAGCTCGTTCGGAGGGGCGAGGATTTCGTGGGAAGCTTTCTTT.

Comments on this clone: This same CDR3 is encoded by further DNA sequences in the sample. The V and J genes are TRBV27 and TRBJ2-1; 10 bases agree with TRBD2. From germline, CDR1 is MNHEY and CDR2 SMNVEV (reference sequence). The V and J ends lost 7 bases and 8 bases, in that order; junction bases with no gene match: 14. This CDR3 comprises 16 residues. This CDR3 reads CASNPSSGRGLDEQFF. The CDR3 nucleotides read TGTGCCAGCAACCCGTCTAGCGGGAGAGGGTTGGATGAGCAGTTCTTC.

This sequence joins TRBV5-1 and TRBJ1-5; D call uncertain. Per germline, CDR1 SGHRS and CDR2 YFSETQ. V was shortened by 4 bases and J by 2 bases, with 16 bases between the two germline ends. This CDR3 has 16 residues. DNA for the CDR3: TGCGCCAGCAGCCCCGGACCCGCGGGTGGCAATCAGCCCCAGCATTTT. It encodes CASSPGPAGGNQPQHF. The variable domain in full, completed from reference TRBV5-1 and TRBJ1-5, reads KAGVTQTPRYLIKTRGQQVTLSCSPISGHRSVSWYQQTPGQGLQFLFEYFSETQRNKGNFPGRFSGRQFSNSRSEMNVSTLELGDSALYLCASSPGPAGGNQPQHFGDGTRLSIL.

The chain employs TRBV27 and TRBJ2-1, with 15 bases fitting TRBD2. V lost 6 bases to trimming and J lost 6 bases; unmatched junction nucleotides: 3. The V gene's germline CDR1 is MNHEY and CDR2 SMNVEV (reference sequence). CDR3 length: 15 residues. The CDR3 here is CASRRTSGGVNEQFF. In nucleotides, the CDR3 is TGTGCCAGCAGGAGGACTAGCGGGGGGGTCAATGAGCAGTTCTTC.

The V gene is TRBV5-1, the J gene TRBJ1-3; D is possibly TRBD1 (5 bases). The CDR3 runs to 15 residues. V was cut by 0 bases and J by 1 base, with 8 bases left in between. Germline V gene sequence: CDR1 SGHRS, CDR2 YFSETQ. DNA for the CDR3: TGCGCCAGCAGCTTGGCCGGGGGTTCTGGAAACACCATATATTTT. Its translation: CASSLAGGSGNTIYF.

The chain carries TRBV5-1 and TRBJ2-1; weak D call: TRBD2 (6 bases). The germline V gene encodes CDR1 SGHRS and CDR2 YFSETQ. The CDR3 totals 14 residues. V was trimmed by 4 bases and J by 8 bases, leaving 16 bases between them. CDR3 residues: CASSPLGREDEQFF. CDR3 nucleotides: TGCGCCAGCAGCCCCCTGGGCAGGGAGGATGAGCAGTTCTTC.

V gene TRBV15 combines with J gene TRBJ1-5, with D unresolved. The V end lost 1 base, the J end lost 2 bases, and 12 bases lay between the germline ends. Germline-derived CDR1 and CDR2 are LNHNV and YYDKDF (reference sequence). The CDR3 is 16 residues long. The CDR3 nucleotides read TGTGCCACCAGCAGAGTTGTCGGGTACCGCAATCAGCCCCAGCATTTT. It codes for CATSRVVGYRNQPQHF.

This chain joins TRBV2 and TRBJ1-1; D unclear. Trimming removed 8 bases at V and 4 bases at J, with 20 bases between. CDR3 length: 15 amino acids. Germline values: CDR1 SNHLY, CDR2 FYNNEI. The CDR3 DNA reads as TGTGCCAGCTCAGCGGTAGGGAGGGTCGGCACTGAAGCTTTCTTT. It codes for CASSAVGRVGTEAFF.

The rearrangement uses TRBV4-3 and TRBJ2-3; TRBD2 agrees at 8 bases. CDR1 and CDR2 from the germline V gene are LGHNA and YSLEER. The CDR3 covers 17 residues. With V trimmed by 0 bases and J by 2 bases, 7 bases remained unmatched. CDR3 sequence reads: CASSQDLASGYTDTQYF. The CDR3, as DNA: TGCGCCAGCAGCCAAGATCTAGCTAGCGGGTACACAGATACGCAGTATTTT.

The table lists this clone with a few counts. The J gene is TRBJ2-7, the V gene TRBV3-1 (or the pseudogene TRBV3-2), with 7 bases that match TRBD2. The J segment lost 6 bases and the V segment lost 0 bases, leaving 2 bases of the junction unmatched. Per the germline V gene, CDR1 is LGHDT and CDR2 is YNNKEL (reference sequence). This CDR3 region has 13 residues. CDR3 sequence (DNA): TGTGCCAGCAGCCAAGACGGGACTACCGAGCAGTACTTC. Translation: CASSQDGTTEQYF.

The CDR3 nucleotides are TGTGCCAGCAGCCAAGATTTCGGACAGGGACATTCACCCCTCCACTTT. Its protein is CASSQDFGQGHSPLHF. This chain joins TRBV4-2 and TRBJ1-6, with 8 bases that match TRBD1. The germline V gene has CDR1 LGHNA and CDR2 YNFKEQ. The V and J ends lost 0 bases and 8 bases, in that order; junction bases with no gene match: 6. There are 16 residues in the CDR3.

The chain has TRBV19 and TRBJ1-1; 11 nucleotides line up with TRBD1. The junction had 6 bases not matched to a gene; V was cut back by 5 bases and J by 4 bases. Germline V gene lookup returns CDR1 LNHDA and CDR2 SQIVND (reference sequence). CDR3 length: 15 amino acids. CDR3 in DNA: TGTGCCAGTAGTCCGTGGACAGGGGGCGGCACTGAAGCTTTCTTT. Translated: CASSPWTGGGTEAFF.

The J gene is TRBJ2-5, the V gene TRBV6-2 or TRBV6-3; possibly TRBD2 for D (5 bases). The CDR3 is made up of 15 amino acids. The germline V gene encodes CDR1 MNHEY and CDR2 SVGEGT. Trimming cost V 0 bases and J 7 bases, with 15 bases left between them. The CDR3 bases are TGTGCCAGCAGTTACTCGGAGAGGGCTCGGGGGACCCAGTACTTC. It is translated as CASSYSERARGTQYF.

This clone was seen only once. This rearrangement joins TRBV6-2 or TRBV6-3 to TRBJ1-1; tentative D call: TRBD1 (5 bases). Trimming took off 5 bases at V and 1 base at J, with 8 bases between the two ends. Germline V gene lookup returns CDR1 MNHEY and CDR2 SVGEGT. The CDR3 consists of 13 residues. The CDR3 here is CASSMTENTEAFF. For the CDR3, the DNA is TGTGCCAGCAGTATGACAGAGAACACTGAAGCTTTCTTT.

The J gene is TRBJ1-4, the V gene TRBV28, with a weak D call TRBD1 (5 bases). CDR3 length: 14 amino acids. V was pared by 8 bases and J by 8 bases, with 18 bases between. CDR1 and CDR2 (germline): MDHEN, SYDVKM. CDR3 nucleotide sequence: TGTGCCAGCTCTGACCAGGGAGGGATAGAAAAACTGTTTTTT. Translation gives CASSDQGGIEKLFF. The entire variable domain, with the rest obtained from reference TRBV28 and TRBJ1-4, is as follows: DVKVTQSSRYLVKRTGEKVFLECVQDMDHENMFWYRQDPGLGLRLIYFSYDVKMKEKGDIPEGYSVSREKKERFSLILESASTNQTSMYLCASSDQGGIEKLFFGSGTQLSVL.

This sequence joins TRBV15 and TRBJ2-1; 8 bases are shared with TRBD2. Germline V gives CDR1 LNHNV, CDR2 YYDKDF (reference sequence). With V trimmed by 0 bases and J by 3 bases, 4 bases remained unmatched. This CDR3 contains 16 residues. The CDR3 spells CATSREREGLYNEQFF. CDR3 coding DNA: TGTGCCACCAGCAGAGAACGGGAGGGCCTCTACAATGAGCAGTTCTTC.

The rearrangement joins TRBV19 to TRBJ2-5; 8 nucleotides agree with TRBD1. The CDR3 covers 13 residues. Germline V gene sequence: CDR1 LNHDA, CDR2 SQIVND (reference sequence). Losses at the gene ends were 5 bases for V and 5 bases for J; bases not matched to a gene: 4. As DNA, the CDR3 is TGTGCCAGTAGTGGACAGGGTGGCGAGACCCAGTACTTC. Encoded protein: CASSGQGGETQYF. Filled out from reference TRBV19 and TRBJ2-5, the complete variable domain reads DGGITQSPKYLFRKEGQNVTLSCEQNLNHDAMYWYRQDPGQGLRLIYYSQIVNDFQKGDIAEGYSVSREKKESFPLTVTSAQKNPTAFYLCASSGQGGETQYFGPGTRLLVL.

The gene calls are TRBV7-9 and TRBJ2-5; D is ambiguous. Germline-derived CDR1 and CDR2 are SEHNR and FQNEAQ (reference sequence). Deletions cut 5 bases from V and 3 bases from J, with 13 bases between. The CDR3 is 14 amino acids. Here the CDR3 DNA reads TGTGCCAGCAGCCCGGTAGACATAGAAGAGACCCAGTACTTC. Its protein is CASSPVDIEETQYF.

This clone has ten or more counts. CDR3 nucleotides: TGTGCCAGCAGCCCGCCCTGGGCCTCCTACAATGAGCAGTTCTTC. It yields the protein CASSPPWASYNEQFF. The rearrangement joins TRBV7-9 to TRBJ2-1; D unclear. V dropped 5 bases and J dropped 0 bases, with 11 bases sitting between them. This CDR3 is 15 amino acids long. CDR1 and CDR2 (germline): SEHNR, FQNEAQ (reference sequence).

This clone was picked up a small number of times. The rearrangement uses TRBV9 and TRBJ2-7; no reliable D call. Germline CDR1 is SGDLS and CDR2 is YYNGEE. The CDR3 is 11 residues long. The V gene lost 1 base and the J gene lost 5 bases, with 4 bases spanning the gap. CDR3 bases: TGTGCCAGCAGCGTAAATAACGAGCAGTACTTC. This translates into CASSVNNEQYF.

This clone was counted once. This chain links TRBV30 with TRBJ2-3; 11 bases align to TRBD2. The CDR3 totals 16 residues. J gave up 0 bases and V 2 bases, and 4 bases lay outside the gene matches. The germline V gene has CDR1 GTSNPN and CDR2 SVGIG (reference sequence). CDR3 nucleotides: TGTGCCTGGAGTCCCGGGACTAGCGGTAGCACAGATACGCAGTATTTT. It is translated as CAWSPGTSGSTDTQYF.

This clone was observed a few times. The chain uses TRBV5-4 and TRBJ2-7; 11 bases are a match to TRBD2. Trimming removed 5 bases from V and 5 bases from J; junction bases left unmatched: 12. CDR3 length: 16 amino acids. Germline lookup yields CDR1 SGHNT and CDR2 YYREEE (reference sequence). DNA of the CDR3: TGTGCCAGCAGGGGAACTAGCGGGAGTGCGTTCGACGAGCAGTACTTC. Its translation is CASRGTSGSAFDEQYF. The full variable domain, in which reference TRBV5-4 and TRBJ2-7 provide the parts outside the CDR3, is ETGVTQSPTHLIKTRGQQVTLRCSSQSGHNTVSWYQQALGQGPQFIFQYYREEENGRGNFPPRFSGLQFPNYSSELNVNALELDDSALYLCASRGTSGSAFDEQYFGPGTRLTVT.